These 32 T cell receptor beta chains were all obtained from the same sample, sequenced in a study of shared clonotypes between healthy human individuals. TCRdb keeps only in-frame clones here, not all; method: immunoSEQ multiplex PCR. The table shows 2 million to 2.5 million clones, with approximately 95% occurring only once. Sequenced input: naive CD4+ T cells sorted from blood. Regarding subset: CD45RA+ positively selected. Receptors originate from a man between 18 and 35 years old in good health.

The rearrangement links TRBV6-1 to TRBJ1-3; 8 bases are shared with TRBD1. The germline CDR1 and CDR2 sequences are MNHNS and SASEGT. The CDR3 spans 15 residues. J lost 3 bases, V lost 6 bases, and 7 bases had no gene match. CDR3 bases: TGTGCCAGCAGCTACAGGGGGGACGTTGGAAACACCATATATTTT. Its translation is CASSYRGDVGNTIYF.

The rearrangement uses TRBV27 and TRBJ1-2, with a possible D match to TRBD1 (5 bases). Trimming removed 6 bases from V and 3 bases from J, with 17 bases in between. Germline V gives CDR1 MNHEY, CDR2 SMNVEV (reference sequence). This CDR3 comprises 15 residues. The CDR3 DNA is TGTGCCAGCAGACCCACGGGGGGGGATTACTATGGCTACACCTTC. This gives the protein CASRPTGGDYYGYTF.

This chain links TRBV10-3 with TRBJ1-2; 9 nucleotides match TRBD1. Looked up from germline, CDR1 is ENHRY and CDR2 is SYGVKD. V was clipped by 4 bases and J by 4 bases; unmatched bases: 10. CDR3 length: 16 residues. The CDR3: CAISGGLGQGSYGYTF. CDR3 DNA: TGTGCCATCAGTGGGGGTTTGGGACAGGGTTCCTATGGCTACACCTTC.

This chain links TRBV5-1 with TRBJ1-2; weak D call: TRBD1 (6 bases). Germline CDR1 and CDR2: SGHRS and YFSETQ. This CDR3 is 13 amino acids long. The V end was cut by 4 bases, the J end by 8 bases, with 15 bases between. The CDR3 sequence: CASSPPRQEGYTF. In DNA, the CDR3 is TGCGCCAGCAGCCCCCCCCGACAGGAGGGCTACACCTTC.

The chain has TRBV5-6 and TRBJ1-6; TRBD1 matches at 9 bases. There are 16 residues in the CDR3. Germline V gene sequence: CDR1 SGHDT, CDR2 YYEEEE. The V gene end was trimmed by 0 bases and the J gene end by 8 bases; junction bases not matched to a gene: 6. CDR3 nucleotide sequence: TGTGCCAGCAGCTTGGGACAGGGGGGATTTTATTCACCCCTCCACTTT. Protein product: CASSLGQGGFYSPLHF. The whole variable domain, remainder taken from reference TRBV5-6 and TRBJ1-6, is DAGVTQSPTHLIKTRGQQVTLRCSPKSGHDTVSWYQQALGQGPQFIFQYYEEEERQRGNFPDRFSGHQFPNYSSELNVNALLLGDSALYLCASSLGQGGFYSPLHFGNGTRLTVT.

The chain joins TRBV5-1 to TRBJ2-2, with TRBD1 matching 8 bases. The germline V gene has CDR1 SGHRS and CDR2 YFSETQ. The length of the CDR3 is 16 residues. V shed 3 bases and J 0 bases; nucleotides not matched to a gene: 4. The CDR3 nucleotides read TGCGCCAGCAGCTCGGGACAGGCGACGAACACCGGGGAGCTGTTTTTT. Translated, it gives CASSSGQATNTGELFF.

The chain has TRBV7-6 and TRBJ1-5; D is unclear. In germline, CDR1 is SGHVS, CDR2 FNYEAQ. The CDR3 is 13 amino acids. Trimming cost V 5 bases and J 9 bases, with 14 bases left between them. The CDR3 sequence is CASSENDSGPQHF. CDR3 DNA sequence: TGTGCCAGCAGCGAGAACGACTCGGGGCCCCAGCATTTT.

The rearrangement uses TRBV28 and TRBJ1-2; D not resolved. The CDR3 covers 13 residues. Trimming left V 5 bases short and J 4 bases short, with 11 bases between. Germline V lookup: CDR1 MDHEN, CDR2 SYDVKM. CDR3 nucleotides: TGTGCCAGCAGTCCGACATTACGCTATGGCTACACCTTC. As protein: CASSPTLRYGYTF.

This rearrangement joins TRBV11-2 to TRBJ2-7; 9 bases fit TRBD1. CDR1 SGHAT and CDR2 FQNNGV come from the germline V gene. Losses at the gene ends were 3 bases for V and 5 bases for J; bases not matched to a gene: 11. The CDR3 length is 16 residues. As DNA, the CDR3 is TGTGCCAGCAGCTTTATAGTATCGGGACAGGGTAACGAGCAGTACTTC. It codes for CASSFIVSGQGNEQYF.

The CDR3 reads CASRASGVSYEQYF. As DNA, the CDR3 is TGTGCCAGCAGGGCTAGCGGGGTCTCCTACGAGCAGTACTTC. The chain employs TRBV27 and TRBJ2-7; the match to TRBD2 covers 9 bases. V lost 6 bases, J lost 0 bases, and 3 bases stayed unmatched. CDR3 size: 14 residues. CDR1 MNHEY and CDR2 SMNVEV come from the germline V gene (reference sequence).

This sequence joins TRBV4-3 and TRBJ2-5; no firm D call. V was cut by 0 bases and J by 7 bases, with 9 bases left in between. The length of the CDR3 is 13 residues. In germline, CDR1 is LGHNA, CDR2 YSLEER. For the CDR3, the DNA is TGCGCCAGCAGCCAAGAAAAGGGTAGGACCCAGTACTTC. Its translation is CASSQEKGRTQYF.

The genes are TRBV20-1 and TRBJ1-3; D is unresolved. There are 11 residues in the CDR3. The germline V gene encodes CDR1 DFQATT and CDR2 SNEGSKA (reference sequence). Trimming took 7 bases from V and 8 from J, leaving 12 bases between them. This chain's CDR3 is CSEPTRHTIYF. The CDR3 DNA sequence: TGCAGTGAGCCAACTAGACACACCATATATTTT.

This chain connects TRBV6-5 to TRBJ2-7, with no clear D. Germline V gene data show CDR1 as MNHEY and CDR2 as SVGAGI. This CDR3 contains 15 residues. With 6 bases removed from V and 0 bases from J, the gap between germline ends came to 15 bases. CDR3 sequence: CASSRRFDGSYEQYF. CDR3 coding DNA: TGTGCCAGCAGCCGAAGATTTGACGGCTCCTACGAGCAGTACTTC.

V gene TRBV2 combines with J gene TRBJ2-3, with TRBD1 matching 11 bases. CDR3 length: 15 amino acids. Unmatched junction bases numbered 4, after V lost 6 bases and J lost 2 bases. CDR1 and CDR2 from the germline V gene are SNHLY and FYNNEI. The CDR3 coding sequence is TGTGCCAGCAGCATGGGACAGGGGGACACAGATACGCAGTATTTT. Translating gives CASSMGQGDTDTQYF.

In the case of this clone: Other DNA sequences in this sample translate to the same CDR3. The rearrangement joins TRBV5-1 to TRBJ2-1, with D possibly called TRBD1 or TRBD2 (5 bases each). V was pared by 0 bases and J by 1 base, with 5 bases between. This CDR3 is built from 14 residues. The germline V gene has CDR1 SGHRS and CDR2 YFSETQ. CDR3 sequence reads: CASSLGGSYNEQFF. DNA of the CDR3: TGCGCCAGCAGCTTGGGGGGGTCCTACAATGAGCAGTTCTTC.

CDR3 nucleotides: TGTGCCAGCAGCCAAGGGACAGGGGGTAATTCACCCCTCCACTTT. Translation: CASSQGTGGNSPLHF. The chain has TRBV4-2 and TRBJ1-6; 10 bases align to TRBD1. The V gene's germline CDR1 is LGHNA and CDR2 YNFKEQ. J was trimmed by 6 bases and V by 1 base; bases with no gene match: 0. There are 15 residues in the CDR3.

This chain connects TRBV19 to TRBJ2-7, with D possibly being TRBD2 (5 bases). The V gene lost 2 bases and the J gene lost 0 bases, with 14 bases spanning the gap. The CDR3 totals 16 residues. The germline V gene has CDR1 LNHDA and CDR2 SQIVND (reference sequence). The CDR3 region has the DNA TGTGCCAGTAGTATAACGCTAGCTTCTAGCTCCTACGAGCAGTACTTC. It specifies CASSITLASSSYEQYF.

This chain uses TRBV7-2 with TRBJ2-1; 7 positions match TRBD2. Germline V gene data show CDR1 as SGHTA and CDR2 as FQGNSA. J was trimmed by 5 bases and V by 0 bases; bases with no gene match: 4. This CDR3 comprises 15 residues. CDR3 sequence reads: CASSLATSVNNEQFF. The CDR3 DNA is TGTGCCAGCAGCTTAGCTACTAGCGTGAACAATGAGCAGTTCTTC.

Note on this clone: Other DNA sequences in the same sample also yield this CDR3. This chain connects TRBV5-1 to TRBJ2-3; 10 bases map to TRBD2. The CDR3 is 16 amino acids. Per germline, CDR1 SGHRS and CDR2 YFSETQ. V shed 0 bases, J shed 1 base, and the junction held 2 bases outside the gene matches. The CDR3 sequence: CASSLGGTSGTDTQYF. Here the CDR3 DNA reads TGCGCCAGCAGCTTGGGAGGGACTAGCGGCACAGATACGCAGTATTTT.

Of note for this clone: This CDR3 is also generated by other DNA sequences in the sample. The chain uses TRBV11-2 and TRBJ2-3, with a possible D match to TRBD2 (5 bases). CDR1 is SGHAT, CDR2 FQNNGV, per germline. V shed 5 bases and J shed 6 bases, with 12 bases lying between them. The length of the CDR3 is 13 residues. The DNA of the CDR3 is TGTGCCAGCAGCCTAGGAGGATCGGATACGCAGTATTTT. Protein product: CASSLGGSDTQYF.

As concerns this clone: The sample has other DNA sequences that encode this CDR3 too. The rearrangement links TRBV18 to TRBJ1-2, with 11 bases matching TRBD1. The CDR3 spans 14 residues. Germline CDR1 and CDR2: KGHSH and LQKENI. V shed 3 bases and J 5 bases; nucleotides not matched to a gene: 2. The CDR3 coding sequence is TGTGCCAGCTCACCCGGGACAGGGGGGTATGGCTACACCTTC. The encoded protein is CASSPGTGGYGYTF.

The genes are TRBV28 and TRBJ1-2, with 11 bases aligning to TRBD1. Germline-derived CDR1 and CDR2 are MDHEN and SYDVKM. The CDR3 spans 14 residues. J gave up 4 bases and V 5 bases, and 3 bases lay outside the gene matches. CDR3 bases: TGTGCCAGCAGTAACGGGACAGGGGGCTATGGCTACACCTTC. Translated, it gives CASSNGTGGYGYTF.

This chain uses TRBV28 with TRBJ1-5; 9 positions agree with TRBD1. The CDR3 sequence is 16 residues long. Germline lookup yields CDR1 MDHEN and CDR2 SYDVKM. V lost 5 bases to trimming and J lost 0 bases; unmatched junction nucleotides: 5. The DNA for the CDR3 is TGTGCCAGCAGTACAGGGGGCCAGTATAGCAATCAGCCCCAGCATTTT. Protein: CASSTGGQYSNQPQHF.

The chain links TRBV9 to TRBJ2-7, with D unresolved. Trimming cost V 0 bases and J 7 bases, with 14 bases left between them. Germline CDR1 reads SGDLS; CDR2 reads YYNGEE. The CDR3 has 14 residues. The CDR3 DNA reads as TGTGCCAGCAGCGTAGATCTACTCGCCGGGGAGCAGTACTTC. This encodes CASSVDLLAGEQYF.

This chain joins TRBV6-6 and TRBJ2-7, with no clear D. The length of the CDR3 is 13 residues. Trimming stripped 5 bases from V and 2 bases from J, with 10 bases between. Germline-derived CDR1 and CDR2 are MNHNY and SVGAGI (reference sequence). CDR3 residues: CASSQRQPYEQYF. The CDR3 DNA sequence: TGTGCCAGCAGTCAAAGGCAGCCCTACGAGCAGTACTTC.

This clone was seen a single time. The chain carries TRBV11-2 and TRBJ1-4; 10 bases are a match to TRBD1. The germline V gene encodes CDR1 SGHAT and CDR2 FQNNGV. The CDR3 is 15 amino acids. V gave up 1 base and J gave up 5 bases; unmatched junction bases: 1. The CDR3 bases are TGTGCCAGCAGCTTAGTGGGACAGGGGAATGAAAAACTGTTTTTT. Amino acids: CASSLVGQGNEKLFF.

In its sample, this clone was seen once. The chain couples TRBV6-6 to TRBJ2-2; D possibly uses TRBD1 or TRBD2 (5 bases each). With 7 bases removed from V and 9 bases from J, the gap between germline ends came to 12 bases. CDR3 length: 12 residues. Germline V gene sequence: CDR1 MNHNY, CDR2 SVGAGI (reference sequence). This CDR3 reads CASTLGVRELFF. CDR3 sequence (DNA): TGTGCCAGCACCTTGGGGGTCCGGGAGCTGTTTTTT.

In nucleotides, the CDR3 is TGCGCCAGCAGTACCACTTCAACTAATGAAAAACTGTTTTTT. It translates to CASSTTSTNEKLFF. The genes are TRBV5-1 and TRBJ1-4, with D uncertain. Germline loops: CDR1 SGHRS, CDR2 YFSETQ. The ends were cut back, 5 bases at V and 0 bases at J, with 8 bases in the middle. The CDR3 length is 14 residues.

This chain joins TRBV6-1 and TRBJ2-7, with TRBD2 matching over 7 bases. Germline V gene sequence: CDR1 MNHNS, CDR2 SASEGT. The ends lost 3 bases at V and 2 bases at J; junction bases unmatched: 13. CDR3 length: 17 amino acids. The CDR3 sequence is CASSDPSEGGFAYEQYF. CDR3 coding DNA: TGTGCCAGCAGTGACCCCTCGGAGGGAGGGTTCGCCTACGAGCAGTACTTC.

Written as DNA, the CDR3 is TGTGCCAGCATCCCCTCCGGAGTCAATTCACCCCTCCACTTT. Translating it yields CASIPSGVNSPLHF. The J gene is TRBJ1-6, the V gene TRBV2, with no clear D. CDR3 length: 14 residues. V lost 7 bases and J lost 7, with 14 bases in between. Germline loops: CDR1 SNHLY, CDR2 FYNNEI.

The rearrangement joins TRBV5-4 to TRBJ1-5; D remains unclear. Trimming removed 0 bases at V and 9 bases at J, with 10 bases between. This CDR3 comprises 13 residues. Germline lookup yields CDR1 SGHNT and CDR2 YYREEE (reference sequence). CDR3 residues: CASSLDSGRPQHF. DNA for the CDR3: TGTGCCAGCAGCTTGGACTCAGGCAGGCCCCAGCATTTT.

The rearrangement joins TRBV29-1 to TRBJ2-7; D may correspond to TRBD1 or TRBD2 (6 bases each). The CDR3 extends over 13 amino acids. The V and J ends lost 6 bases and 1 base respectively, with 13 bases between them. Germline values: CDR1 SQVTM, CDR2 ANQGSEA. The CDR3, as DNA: TGCAGCGTCGGAGGGGGTAGGTCCTACGAGCAGTACTTC. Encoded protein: CSVGGGRSYEQYF.